What follows is one T cell receptor (beta chain) and its context. The data were taken from a study of T cell changes during pregnancy in multiple sclerosis. The length of the CDR3 is 15 residues. Germline CDR1 MNHNS, CDR2 SASEGT. V lost 2 bases to trimming and J lost 7 bases; unmatched junction nucleotides: 4. Clones were sequenced by immunoSEQ multiplex PCR, and TCRdb holds only the in-frame ones, with some missing. Of 70,000 to 100,000 clones in the sample, 80% to 95% were seen once. This clonotype originated in a female donor with multiple sclerosis, enrolled in a pregnancy study. The chain links TRBV6-1 to TRBJ2-1; 11 bases are shared with TRBD1. Sample: peripheral blood, taken in the first trimester of pregnancy. The CDR3 DNA sequence: TGTGCCAGCAGTGAACGTTGGGACAGGGGGAATGAGCAGTTCTTC. The encoded protein is CASSERWDRGNEQFF.